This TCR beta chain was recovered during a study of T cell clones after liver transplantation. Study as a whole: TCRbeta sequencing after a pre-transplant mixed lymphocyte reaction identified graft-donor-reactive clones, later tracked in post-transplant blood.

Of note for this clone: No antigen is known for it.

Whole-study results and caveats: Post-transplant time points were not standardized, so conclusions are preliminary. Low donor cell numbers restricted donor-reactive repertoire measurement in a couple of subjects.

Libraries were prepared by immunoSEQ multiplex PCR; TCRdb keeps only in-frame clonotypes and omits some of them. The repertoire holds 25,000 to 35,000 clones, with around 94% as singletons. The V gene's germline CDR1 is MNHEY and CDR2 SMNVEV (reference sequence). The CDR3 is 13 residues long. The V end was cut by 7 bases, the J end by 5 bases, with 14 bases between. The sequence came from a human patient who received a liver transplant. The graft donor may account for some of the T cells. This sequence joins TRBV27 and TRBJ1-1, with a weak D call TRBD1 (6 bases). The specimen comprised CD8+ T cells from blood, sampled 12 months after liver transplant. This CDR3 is CASKQGGGTEAFF. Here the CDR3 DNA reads TGTGCCAGCAAACAGGGTGGTGGAACTGAAGCTTTCTTT.